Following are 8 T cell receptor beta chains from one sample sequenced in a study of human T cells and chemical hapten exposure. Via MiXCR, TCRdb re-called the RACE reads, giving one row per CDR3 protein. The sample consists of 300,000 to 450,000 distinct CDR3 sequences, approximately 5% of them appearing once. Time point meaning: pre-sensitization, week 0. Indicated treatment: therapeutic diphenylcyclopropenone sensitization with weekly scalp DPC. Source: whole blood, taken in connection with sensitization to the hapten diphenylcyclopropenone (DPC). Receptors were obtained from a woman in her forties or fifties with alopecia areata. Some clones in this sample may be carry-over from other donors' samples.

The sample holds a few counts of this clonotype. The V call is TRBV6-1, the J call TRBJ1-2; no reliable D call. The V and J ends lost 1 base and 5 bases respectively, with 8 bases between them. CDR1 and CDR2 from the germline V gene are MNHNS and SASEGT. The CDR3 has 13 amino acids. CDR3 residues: CASSEERTYGYTF. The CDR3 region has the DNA TGTGCCAGCAGTGAAGAGCGAACGTATGGCTACACCTTC.

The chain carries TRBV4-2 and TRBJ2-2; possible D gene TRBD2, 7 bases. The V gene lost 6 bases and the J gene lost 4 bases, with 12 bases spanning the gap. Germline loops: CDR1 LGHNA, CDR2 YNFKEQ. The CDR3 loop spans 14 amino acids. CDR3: CASRQGLFTGELFF. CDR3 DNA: TGTGCCAGCAGACAGGGACTATTCACCGGGGAGCTGTTTTTT.

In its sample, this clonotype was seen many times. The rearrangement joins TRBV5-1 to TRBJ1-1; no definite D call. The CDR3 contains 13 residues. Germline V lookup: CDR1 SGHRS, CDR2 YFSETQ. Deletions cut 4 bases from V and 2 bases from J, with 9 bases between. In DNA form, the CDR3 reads TGCGCCAGCAGCCCCTACAGTAACACTGAAGCTTTCTTT. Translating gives CASSPYSNTEAFF.

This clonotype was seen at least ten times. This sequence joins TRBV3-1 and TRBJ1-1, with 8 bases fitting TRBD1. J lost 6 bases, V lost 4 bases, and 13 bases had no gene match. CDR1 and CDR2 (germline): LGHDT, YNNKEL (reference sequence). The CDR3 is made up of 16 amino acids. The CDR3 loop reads CASSPTPRTGYAEAFF. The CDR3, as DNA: TGTGCCAGCAGCCCTACCCCTCGGACAGGGTACGCTGAAGCTTTCTTT.

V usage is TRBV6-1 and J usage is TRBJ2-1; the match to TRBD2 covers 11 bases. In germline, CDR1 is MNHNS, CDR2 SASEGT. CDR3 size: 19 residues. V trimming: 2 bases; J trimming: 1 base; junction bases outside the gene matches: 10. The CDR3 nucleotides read TGTGCCAGCAGTGAACCCCTTTCCCGACTAGCGGGGTCCTACAATGAGCAGTTCTTC. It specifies CASSEPLSRLAGSYNEQFF.

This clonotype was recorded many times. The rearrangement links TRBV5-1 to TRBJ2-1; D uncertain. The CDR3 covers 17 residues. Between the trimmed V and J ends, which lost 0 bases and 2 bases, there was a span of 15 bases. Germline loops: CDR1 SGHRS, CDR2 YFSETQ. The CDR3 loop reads CASSLGSRPLTYNEQFF. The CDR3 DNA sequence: TGCGCCAGCAGCTTGGGAAGCCGTCCCTTAACCTACAATGAGCAGTTCTTC.

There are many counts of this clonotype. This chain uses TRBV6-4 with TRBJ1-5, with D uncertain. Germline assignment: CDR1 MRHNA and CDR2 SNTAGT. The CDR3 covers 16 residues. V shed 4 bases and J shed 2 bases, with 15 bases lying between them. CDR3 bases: TGTGCCAGCAGTGGAATGGACCCGGCGGGCAATCAGCCCCAGCATTTT. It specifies CASSGMDPAGNQPQHF.

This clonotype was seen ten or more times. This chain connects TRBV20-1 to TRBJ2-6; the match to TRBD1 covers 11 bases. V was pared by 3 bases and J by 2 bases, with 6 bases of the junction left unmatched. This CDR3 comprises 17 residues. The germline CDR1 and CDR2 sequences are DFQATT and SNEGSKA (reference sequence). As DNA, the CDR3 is TGCAGTGCTAGGCCCGGACAGGGGGCTACTGGGGCCAACGTCCTGACTTTC. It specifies CSARPGQGATGANVLTF.